The 14 T cell receptor beta chains in this list originate from one sample, sequenced in a study of vaccination and CD4 T cells after COVID-19. With the Oncomine TCR Beta short-read assay, DNA from cultured CD4+ T cells was sequenced. Investigators isolated genomic DNA from cultured CD4+ T cells. TCRdb independently ran MiXCR on the PCR reads; one entry per CDR3 protein. This table holds 7,000 or so distinct CDR3 sequences, 30% to 40% found once. For these TCRs, the target antigens are not known. Noted treatment: approximately nine-day PBMC culture with coronavirus spike peptide pools or control peptides (ViraFEST assay). One should note that the unexposed donor's CD4+ T cells were collected before the COVID-19 pandemic (2011-2018). Sequenced material: CD4+ T cells from blood, cultured in vitro. These receptors came from a human donor in good health.

The CDR3: CASSDGGTETQYF. The CDR3 DNA is TGTGCCAGCAGTGATGGGGGAACAGAGACCCAGTACTTC. This sequence joins TRBV25-1 and TRBJ2-5, with D possibly being TRBD1 or TRBD2 (5 bases each). Looked up from germline, CDR1 is MGHDK and CDR2 is SYGVNS. With 3 bases removed from V and 4 bases from J, the gap between germline ends came to 9 bases. CDR3 length: 13 residues.

The chain couples TRBV14 to TRBJ2-7; no firm D call. The CDR3 contains 13 residues. Germline loops: CDR1 SGHDN, CDR2 FVKESK. Trimming removed 0 bases from V and 7 bases from J, with 10 bases in between. The CDR3 nucleotides are TGTGCCAGCAGCCAAGACGGCCGTGGGGAGCAGTACTTC. This codes for CASSQDGRGEQYF.

The rearrangement uses TRBV7-9 and TRBJ2-3; 14 positions agree with TRBD2. The V gene end was trimmed by 4 bases and the J gene end by 4 bases; junction bases not matched to a gene: 22. CDR1 and CDR2 from the germline V gene are SEHNR and FQNEAQ (reference sequence). This CDR3 region has 22 residues. CDR3 in amino acids: CASSSNSGTGTSGGTGADTQYF. The DNA of the CDR3 is TGTGCCAGCAGCTCGAACAGCGGGACCGGGACTAGCGGGGGCACCGGTGCAGATACGCAGTATTTT.

The rearrangement uses TRBV6-1 and TRBJ2-5, with TRBD2 matching over 7 bases. This CDR3 is 15 amino acids long. The ends lost 7 bases at V and 5 bases at J; junction bases unmatched: 13. Per germline, CDR1 MNHNS and CDR2 SASEGT. The DNA of the CDR3 is TGTGCCAGCACCACCAGGATGGGAGGGTGGGAGACCCAGTACTTC. It is translated as CASTTRMGGWETQYF.

J is TRBJ2-5 and V is TRBV28; 9 positions match TRBD1. J was trimmed by 6 bases and V by 6 bases; bases with no gene match: 11. Per germline, CDR1 MDHEN and CDR2 SYDVKM. This CDR3 has 15 residues. For the CDR3, the DNA is TGTGCCAGCAGGCACCGCACAGGGGGCGCGAAGACCCAGTACTTC. Its translation: CASRHRTGGAKTQYF.

The chain combines TRBV28 with TRBJ2-1; TRBD2 matches 10 bases. Germline lookup yields CDR1 MDHEN and CDR2 SYDVKM. The ends lost 6 bases at V and 6 bases at J; junction bases unmatched: 5. The CDR3 consists of 14 residues. The CDR3 here is CASRLAGFFNEQFF. As DNA, the CDR3 is TGTGCCAGCAGACTAGCGGGATTCTTCAATGAGCAGTTCTTC.

The J gene is TRBJ1-1, the V gene TRBV4-3; D may be TRBD1 (5 bases). CDR3 length: 15 residues. Trimming took 3 bases from V and 5 from J, leaving 16 bases between them. CDR1 is LGHNA, CDR2 YSLEER, per germline. In DNA, the CDR3 is TGCGCCAGCAGCCAGCTTTCGGCAGGGCGGACTGAAGCTTTCTTT. It codes for CASSQLSAGRTEAFF.

The CDR3 protein is CASSTPRGEGCYNEQFF. The CDR3 DNA sequence: TGTGCCAGCAGCACTCCCCGGGGGGAGGGTTGCTACAATGAGCAGTTCTTC. The chain carries TRBV6-7 and TRBJ2-1; 7 positions match TRBD2. TRBV6-7 is annotated as an ORF whose role is uncertain. CDR3 length: 17 amino acids. After removal of 6 bases from V and 3 bases from J, the junction contained 14 bases not matched to a gene.

By proportion, this clonotype is medium-sized. This sequence joins TRBV27 and TRBJ1-5, with D possibly matching TRBD1 (5 bases). Per the germline V gene, CDR1 is MNHEY and CDR2 is SMNVEV (reference sequence). Trimming took off 7 bases at V and 6 bases at J, with 19 bases between the two ends. CDR3 length: 15 amino acids. CDR3 in amino acids: CASTQWWGLVQPQHF. CDR3 coding DNA: TGTGCCAGCACCCAATGGTGGGGGTTGGTTCAGCCCCAGCATTTT.

V gene TRBV13 combines with J gene TRBJ1-1; possible D gene TRBD1, 6 bases. Trimming took off 5 bases at V and 1 base at J, with 11 bases between the two ends. The CDR3 extends over 14 amino acids. Germline loops: CDR1 PRHDT, CDR2 FYEKMQ (reference sequence). The CDR3 sequence is CASSNRVGNTEAFF. For the CDR3, the DNA is TGTGCCAGCAGCAACAGGGTTGGGAACACTGAAGCTTTCTTT.

The chain is built from TRBV6-1 and TRBJ2-1, with 8 positions matching TRBD2. This CDR3 comprises 15 residues. Trimming took 5 bases from V and 3 from J; bases not matched to a gene: 6. Germline-derived CDR1 and CDR2 are MNHNS and SASEGT. Written as DNA, the CDR3 is TGTGCCAGCAGTATACGGACTAGCTACTACAATGAGCAGTTCTTC. Protein product: CASSIRTSYYNEQFF.

The CDR3 loop reads CASSRQGDSYEQYF. Written as DNA, the CDR3 is TGTGCCAGCAGCCGACAGGGGGACTCCTACGAGCAGTACTTC. This sequence joins TRBV6-1 and TRBJ2-7; 9 bases map to TRBD1. V was clipped by 6 bases and J by 0 bases; unmatched bases: 3. CDR1 is MNHNS, CDR2 SASEGT, per germline. The CDR3 is 14 residues long.

This clonotype was counted between two and nine times. The V call is TRBV20-1, the J call TRBJ2-1; 11 bases line up with TRBD2. From germline, CDR1 is DFQATT and CDR2 SNEGSKA (reference sequence). Trimming cost V 3 bases and J 0 bases; bases outside gene matches: 7. This CDR3 region has 17 residues. The DNA of the CDR3 is TGCAGTGCTAGGACTAGCGGGATCCTGAGCTCCTACAATGAGCAGTTCTTC. Translated, it gives CSARTSGILSSYNEQFF.

This clonotype came up a few times. The rearrangement links TRBV20-1 to TRBJ2-2; the D gene is possibly TRBD2 (6 bases). The V gene's germline CDR1 is DFQATT and CDR2 SNEGSKA (reference sequence). With 6 bases removed from V and 3 bases from J, the gap between germline ends came to 8 bases. This CDR3 spans 12 amino acids. The CDR3 is CSAGTYTGELFF. As DNA, the CDR3 is TGCAGTGCCGGGACTTACACCGGGGAGCTGTTTTTT.